One sample yielded the 18 T cell receptor beta chains listed below, sequenced in a study of T cell responses to AZD1222 COVID-19 vaccine. This table comes from immunoSEQ multiplex PCR, and its TCRdb copy is limited to in-frame clones, with some not included. This repertoire shows about 130,000 clones, 89% found once; its top ten account for 6.3%. The source was peripheral blood, collected on day 0 of AZD1222 vaccination. The receptors originated from an adult in good health.

CDR3 amino acids: CASAATFYEQYF. The CDR3 bases are TGTGCCAGCGCCGCTACGTTCTACGAGCAGTACTTC. The chain couples TRBV2 to TRBJ2-7; no firm D call. Germline V gene data show CDR1 as SNHLY and CDR2 as FYNNEI. This CDR3 is 12 amino acids long. V dropped 8 bases and J dropped 3 bases, with 11 bases sitting between them.

There are a few counts of this clone. The rearrangement uses TRBV7-9 and TRBJ1-1, with D hard to call. Trimming cost V 1 base and J 1 base, with 7 bases left between them. Germline V gives CDR1 SEHNR, CDR2 FQNEAQ (reference sequence). The CDR3 has 14 amino acids. The DNA of the CDR3 is TGTGCCAGCAGCTTAGAGGGCACGAACACTGAAGCTTTCTTT. Protein sequence: CASSLEGTNTEAFF.

The J gene is TRBJ1-2, the V gene TRBV10-1; TRBD1 matches 10 bases. The germline V gene has CDR1 WNHNN and CDR2 SYGVQD (reference sequence). Losses at the gene ends were 4 bases for V and 4 bases for J; bases not matched to a gene: 6. This CDR3 has 15 amino acids. The CDR3 region is CASSGPGQGTYGYTF. CDR3 in DNA: TGCGCCAGCAGTGGACCGGGACAGGGGACCTATGGCTACACCTTC.

This chain joins TRBV10-2 and TRBJ2-1, with D possibly matching TRBD2 (5 bases). V shed 6 bases and J shed 0 bases, with 6 bases lying between them. This CDR3 spans 13 amino acids. The germline V gene has CDR1 WSHSY and CDR2 SAAADI. The CDR3 here is CASRGSSYNEQFF. In DNA, the CDR3 is TGCGCCAGCAGAGGGAGCTCCTACAATGAGCAGTTCTTC.

The V call is TRBV5-4, the J call TRBJ1-1; perhaps TRBD1 as D (6 bases). V was trimmed by 0 bases and J by 7 bases, leaving 10 bases between them. The CDR3 has 13 amino acids. The germline gives CDR1 SGHNT, CDR2 YYREEE (reference sequence). CDR3 loop: CASSLGRGLEAFF. The CDR3 DNA reads as TGTGCCAGCAGCTTGGGGCGGGGGCTTGAAGCTTTCTTT.

V gene TRBV28 combines with J gene TRBJ1-1, with TRBD1 as a possible D gene (5 bases). With 5 bases removed from V and 4 bases from J, the gap between germline ends came to 11 bases. The CDR3 has 13 residues. Germline V gene lookup returns CDR1 MDHEN and CDR2 SYDVKM. CDR3 in amino acids: CASSETQGTEAFF. CDR3 bases: TGTGCCAGCAGTGAAACCCAGGGCACTGAAGCTTTCTTT. The full variable domain, its missing parts supplied by reference TRBV28 and TRBJ1-1, is DVKVTQSSRYLVKRTGEKVFLECVQDMDHENMFWYRQDPGLGLRLIYFSYDVKMKEKGDIPEGYSVSREKKERFSLILESASTNQTSMYLCASSETQGTEAFFGQGTRLTVV.

The rearrangement joins TRBV5-5 to TRBJ1-5; perhaps TRBD1 as D (6 bases). Germline V gene data show CDR1 as SGHKS and CDR2 as YYEKEE (reference sequence). Trimming took 5 bases from V and 3 from J, leaving 12 bases between them. This CDR3 has 14 residues. The CDR3 DNA is TGTGCCAGCAGTCCTAGGACAGACAATCAGCCCCAGCATTTT. Amino acids: CASSPRTDNQPQHF.

This clone occurred once. The chain joins TRBV2 to TRBJ1-1; no reliable D call. CDR3 length: 13 residues. From germline, CDR1 is SNHLY and CDR2 FYNNEI. Deletions cut 6 bases from V and 7 bases from J, with 15 bases between. The CDR3: CASSISLGYEAFF. The CDR3 coding sequence is TGTGCCAGCAGCATTTCTTTGGGGTATGAAGCTTTCTTT.

J is TRBJ1-1 and V is TRBV12-3 or TRBV12-4; D ambiguous. This CDR3 contains 11 residues. Trimming took 6 bases from V and 6 from J, leaving 8 bases between them. CDR3 in amino acids: CASSLGSEAFF. CDR3 coding DNA: TGTGCCAGCAGCCTAGGTTCTGAAGCTTTCTTT.

The chain joins TRBV27 to TRBJ1-1; no reliable D call. The ends were cut back, 2 bases at V and 1 base at J, with 11 bases in the middle. The CDR3 contains 15 residues. Germline V lookup: CDR1 MNHEY, CDR2 SMNVEV (reference sequence). CDR3 sequence reads: CASSLVGTKNTEAFF. CDR3 in DNA: TGTGCCAGCAGTTTAGTGGGTACGAAGAACACTGAAGCTTTCTTT.

The rearrangement joins TRBV5-1 to TRBJ2-1; weak D call: TRBD1 (6 bases). There are 15 residues in the CDR3. V lost 0 bases and J 15 bases, leaving 22 bases between the germline ends. Germline V gene data show CDR1 as SGHRS and CDR2 as YFSETQ. The DNA for the CDR3 is TGCGCCAGCAGCTTGGTTAATGGGGGCGCGGGTGCGCGGTTCTTC. This sequence encodes CASSLVNGGAGARFF.

This clone occurred once. Other DNA sequences of this sample code for an identical CDR3. The chain links TRBV5-1 to TRBJ1-1; D may be TRBD1 (6 bases). The CDR3 consists of 14 residues. Deletions cut 4 bases from V and 1 base from J, with 11 bases between. In germline, CDR1 is SGHRS, CDR2 YFSETQ. The CDR3 loop reads CASSLDSQNTEAFF. Here the CDR3 DNA reads TGCGCCAGCAGCCTGGACAGCCAGAACACTGAAGCTTTCTTT.

The rearrangement links TRBV6-2 or TRBV6-3 to TRBJ1-1, with 9 bases identical to TRBD1. The V gene's germline CDR1 is MNHEY and CDR2 SVGEGT. The ends lost 3 bases at V and 12 bases at J; junction bases unmatched: 11. The CDR3 totals 14 residues. The CDR3 region is CASSYSGQGRETFF. The CDR3 nucleotides are TGTGCCAGCAGTTATTCGGGACAGGGAAGAGAAACTTTCTTT.

The chain combines TRBV7-2 with TRBJ1-1; D remains unclear. The CDR3 loop spans 12 amino acids. Germline lookup yields CDR1 SGHTA and CDR2 FQGNSA. With 1 base removed from V and 7 bases from J, the gap between germline ends came to 7 bases. Written as DNA, the CDR3 is TGTGCCAGCAGCTTAGGTCTCAATGAAGCTTTCTTT. This gives the protein CASSLGLNEAFF.

The sample holds one count of this clone. The rearrangement joins TRBV14 to TRBJ2-3, with D possibly matching TRBD2 (7 bases). This CDR3 contains 17 residues. Trimming left V 0 bases short and J 3 bases short, with 16 bases between. CDR1 and CDR2 (germline): SGHDN, FVKESK. CDR3 sequence reads: CASSQDRNGGPTDTQYF. The CDR3 DNA follows: TGTGCCAGCAGCCAAGATCGGAACGGGGGGCCGACAGATACGCAGTATTTT.

The V and J genes are TRBV7-9 and TRBJ2-1; 13 nucleotides agree with TRBD2. The V and J ends lost 5 bases and 5 bases, in that order; junction bases with no gene match: 15. Per germline, CDR1 SEHNR and CDR2 FQNEAQ (reference sequence). The CDR3 runs 19 residues. In DNA, the CDR3 is TGTGCCAGCAGCCGGAGGACTAGCGGGAGTAGAGGGATTAACAATGAGCAGTTCTTC. Its protein is CASSRRTSGSRGINNEQFF.

This clone appeared once. This chain links TRBV7-2 with TRBJ2-5; D may be TRBD1 or TRBD2 (6 bases each). The CDR3 sequence is 15 residues long. Germline V gene data show CDR1 as SGHTA and CDR2 as FQGNSA. Between the trimmed V and J ends, which lost 4 bases and 4 bases, there was a span of 16 bases. CDR3 sequence (DNA): TGTGCCAGCAGCTACCAGCGAGGGGGAGGAGAGACCCAGTACTTC. It encodes CASSYQRGGGETQYF. Drawing the rest from reference TRBV7-2 and TRBJ2-5, the complete variable domain is GAGVSQSPSNKVTEKGKDVELRCDPISGHTALYWYRQSLGQGLEFLIYFQGNSAPDKSGLPSDRFSAERTGGSVSTLTIQRTQQEDSAVYLCASSYQRGGGETQYFGPGTRLLVL.

The J gene is TRBJ1-1, the V gene TRBV28; D call uncertain. Trimming took 8 bases from V and 1 from J, leaving 5 bases between them. The CDR3 is 11 residues long. Germline loops: CDR1 MDHEN, CDR2 SYDVKM. The CDR3 nucleotides read TGTGCCAGCCACTGGAACACTGAAGCTTTCTTT. It codes for CASHWNTEAFF.